This T cell receptor (beta chain) derives from a study of post-analysis software for immune sequencing data. This clonotype came up a few times. Its cognate antigen is unknown. Findings of the study overall: Under F measure analysis, samples from one preparation batch co-clustered strongly. Higher frequency in patients than in controls was seen for five TRBV segments, with TRBV5-6, TRBV5-1 and TRBV20-1 among them.

cDNA libraries for TCR beta contained unique molecular identifiers. Using its own MiXCR run on the PCR reads, TCRdb lists one record per CDR3 protein. The sample holds a few hundred thousand distinct CDR3 sequences; around a third are singletons and the top ten take around 5.9%. The length of the CDR3 is 18 residues. Germline V CDR1 and CDR2: SGDLS, YYNGEE. With V trimmed by 3 bases and J by 1 base, 10 bases remained unmatched. Sequencing was done on a sample of blood. The receptor comes from a girl aged 2-17 years with multiple sclerosis. The chain recombines TRBV9 with TRBJ2-6, with 7 bases aligning to TRBD1. The chain's CDR3 is CASSAGQTVLSGANVLTF. In DNA, the CDR3 is TGTGCCAGCAGCGCGGGACAGACCGTCTTGTCTGGGGCCAACGTCCTGACTTTC.